The 31 T cell receptor beta chains below all came from one sample that was sequenced in a study of breast tumors, draining lymph nodes, adjacent tissues. TCRdb reprocessed the multiplex PCR reads with MiXCR, giving one entry per CDR3 protein. The sample includes around 230,000 distinct CDR3 sequences, roughly a third of them seen just once. The lymph nodes were axillary draining lymph nodes from breast cancer patients. Material: axillary lymph node tissue. The receptor set was obtained from a female donor with breast cancer. Some clones in this sample may be carry-over from other donors' samples.

The chain has TRBV9 and TRBJ2-1, with a possible D match to TRBD2 (6 bases). This CDR3 has 13 residues. Looked up from germline, CDR1 is SGDLS and CDR2 is YYNGEE. V lost 3 bases, J lost 12 bases, and 16 bases lay in between. CDR3 DNA sequence: TGTGCCAGCAGCGGCGCCGGGGGTGATGGGCAGTTCTTC. Translated, it gives CASSGAGGDGQFF.

The rearrangement joins TRBV6-2 or TRBV6-3 to TRBJ1-5; TRBD1 might be the D (6 bases). The CDR3 length is 15 residues. Trimming shortened V by 6 bases and J by 2 bases, and 14 bases separated the two germline ends. Germline loops: CDR1 MNHEY, CDR2 SVGEGT. CDR3 nucleotide sequence: TGTGCCAGCAGGTACACAGGGTCGGGCAATCAGCCCCAGCATTTT. It translates to CASRYTGSGNQPQHF.

A remark on this clonotype: At one end the junction does not follow the germline gene, possibly because of a read error. Here the CDR3 reads CASSSGQGRGETRYF. DNA of the CDR3: TGTGCCAGCAGCTCGGGACAGGGGAGAGGAGAGACCCGGTACTTC. The gene calls are TRBV7-3 and TRBJ2-5, with 10 bases matching TRBD1. This CDR3 region has 15 residues. Germline CDR1 and CDR2: SGHTA and FQGTGA.

The sample holds many counts of this clonotype. The rearrangement uses TRBV20-1 and TRBJ1-5, with TRBD1 matching over 7 bases. This CDR3 comprises 13 residues. Germline lookup yields CDR1 DFQATT and CDR2 SNEGSKA (reference sequence). Trimming cost V 5 bases and J 7 bases; bases outside gene matches: 8. The CDR3 is CSASTGVRQPQHF. CDR3 DNA sequence: TGCAGTGCTTCTACAGGGGTGAGGCAGCCCCAGCATTTT.

This clonotype was picked up a small number of times. CDR3 loop: CASSRPGQGIDTQYF. Written as DNA, the CDR3 is TGTGCCAGCAGCCGGCCGGGACAGGGGATTGATACGCAGTATTTT. The genes are TRBV5-4 and TRBJ2-3; 10 bases match TRBD1. Germline CDR1 reads SGHNT; CDR2 reads YYREEE (reference sequence). V shed 4 bases and J 6 bases; nucleotides not matched to a gene: 8. The CDR3 length is 15 residues.

The genes are TRBV7-2 and TRBJ2-7; a possible D gene is TRBD1 (6 bases). V lost 3 bases, J lost 0 bases, and 12 bases lay in between. The CDR3 length is 15 residues. Germline CDR1 is SGHTA and CDR2 is FQGNSA. In DNA form, the CDR3 reads TGTGCCAGCAGCTTCCGGGACACCCTCTCCTACGAGCAGTACTTC. Protein: CASSFRDTLSYEQYF.

In the case of this clonotype: A much larger clone sits a single nucleotide away, making a read error possible. V is TRBV2 and J is TRBJ1-3; D gene ambiguous. Germline V CDR1 and CDR2: SNHLY, FYNNEI. CDR3 length: 15 amino acids. The CDR3 sequence is CASSRLSYSGNTRYF. Here the CDR3 DNA reads TGTGCCAGCAGCCGGTTGTCCTACTCTGGAAACACCAGATATTTT. The complete variable domain, with remaining parts taken from reference TRBV2 and TRBJ1-3, reads EPEVTQTPSHQVTQMGQEVILRCVPISNHLYFYWYRQILGQKVEFLVSFYNNEISEKSEIFDDQFSVERPDGSNFTLKIRSTKLEDSAMYFCASSRLSYSGNTRYFGEGSWLTVV.

This clonotype was seen many times. J is TRBJ2-7 and V is TRBV20-1; D unresolved. The CDR3 has 12 amino acids. Germline CDR1 DFQATT, CDR2 SNEGSKA (reference sequence). The CDR3 DNA reads TGCATGGGTACAAATCCGGCCTACGAGCAGTACTTC. Residues: CMGTNPAYEQYF.

This clonotype was seen once. V and J are TRBV7-9 and TRBJ1-5, with 7 bases that match TRBD1. V dropped 5 bases and J dropped 7; count of bases not matched to a gene: 20. This CDR3 has 18 residues. Germline-derived CDR1 and CDR2 are SEHNR and FQNEAQ (reference sequence). The CDR3 sequence: CASSGQARGRTGEQPQHF. CDR3 DNA sequence: TGTGCCAGCAGCGGACAGGCGCGGGGGAGGACCGGGGAGCAGCCCCAGCATTTT.

The CDR3: CASSSRIEAFF. The CDR3 DNA is TGTGCCAGCAGCTCAAGGATAGAAGCTTTCTTT. V gene TRBV7-2 combines with J gene TRBJ1-1; the D is unclear. The germline V gene has CDR1 SGHTA and CDR2 FQGNSA. The CDR3 loop spans 11 amino acids. V was clipped by 4 bases and J by 8 bases, with 8 bases between them.

The table lists this clonotype with a few counts. V is TRBV3-2 and J is TRBJ2-6; the D call of TRBD1 is as the table states it, not checked on the DNA. TRBV3-2 is marked as a pseudogene. This CDR3 region has 18 residues. The CDR3 bases are TGTGCCAGCAGCCAAGTCCGACAGGGGCCGCCTGGGGCCAACGTCCTGACTTTC. Amino acids: CASSQVRQGPPGANVLTF.

In its sample, this clonotype was seen many times. The chain has TRBV10-2 and TRBJ2-7; the D is unclear. V was shortened by 2 bases and J by 0 bases, with 5 bases between the two germline ends. CDR1 is WSHSY, CDR2 SAAADI, per germline. This CDR3 is 13 amino acids long. CDR3 sequence (DNA): TGCGCCAGCAGTGAGGGGGTCTCCTACGAGCAGTACTTC. This codes for CASSEGVSYEQYF.

As concerns this clonotype: Since a much larger clone is just one base distant, this may be a read error. The chain employs TRBV6-5 and TRBJ2-6; the D gene could be TRBD1 or TRBD2 (5 bases each). Looked up from germline, CDR1 is MNHEY and CDR2 is SVGAGI. The CDR3 is made up of 16 amino acids. The CDR3 loop reads CASSRGRNTGANALTF. In DNA, the CDR3 is TGTGCCAGCAGCCGGGGACGGAACACTGGGGCCAACGCCCTGACTTTC.

Here the CDR3 reads CASSLAWTAHTF. CDR3 nucleotides: TGTGCCAGCAGCTTAGCCTGGACAGCTCATACCTTC. The chain couples TRBV7-2 to TRBJ1-2, with a tentative D call TRBD1 (6 bases). With 0 bases removed from V and 14 bases from J, the gap between germline ends came to 13 bases. CDR1 is SGHTA and CDR2 is FQGNSA in the germline V gene. The CDR3 sequence is 12 residues long.

At least ten counts were recorded for this clonotype. The chain carries TRBV9 and TRBJ2-1; no clear D. Trimming took off 0 bases at V and 5 bases at J, with 12 bases between the two ends. Germline assignment: CDR1 SGDLS and CDR2 YYNGEE. The CDR3 totals 15 residues. The CDR3 DNA follows: TGTGCCAGCAGCGTAGGCGCCTACAGCAACAATGAGCAGTTCTTC. Encoded protein: CASSVGAYSNNEQFF.

This clonotype was observed many times. The CDR3 coding sequence is TGTGCCAGCAGCTTGTGGACTAGATCCGAGCAGTACTTC. It specifies CASSLWTRSEQYF. The J gene is TRBJ2-7, the V gene TRBV7-3; TRBD2 matches at 7 bases. The CDR3 is 13 amino acids. Germline V gene sequence: CDR1 SGHTA, CDR2 FQGTGA. The V segment lost 3 bases and the J segment 6 bases; nucleotides outside the gene matches: 5.

The chain employs TRBV10-2 and TRBJ2-7; D is perhaps TRBD2 (5 bases). Germline CDR1 and CDR2: WSHSY and SAAADI. The CDR3 runs 11 residues. The V end was cut by 11 bases, the J end by 0 bases, with 8 bases between. The CDR3 sequence: CAASPSYEQYF. The CDR3 DNA reads TGCGCCGCTAGCCCCTCCTACGAGCAGTACTTC.

V is TRBV24-1 and J is TRBJ1-2; 8 bases are a match to TRBD1. The V gene's germline CDR1 is KGHDR and CDR2 SFDVKD. CDR3 length: 19 residues. V lost 1 base, J lost 12 bases, and 24 bases stayed unmatched. CDR3 nucleotides: TGTGCCACCAGTGATTTCGGGACAGGCCATCCCAAGGGGGACTATGGTAACACCTTC. Protein sequence: CATSDFGTGHPKGDYGNTF.

V and J are TRBV29-1 and TRBJ1-2; weak D call: TRBD1 (6 bases). This CDR3 has 12 amino acids. The V gene lost 8 bases and the J gene lost 4 bases, with 14 bases spanning the gap. Germline V gene sequence: CDR1 SQVTM, CDR2 ANQGSEA. CDR3: CSYRTAFYGYTF. Written as DNA, the CDR3 is TGCAGCTACAGGACAGCCTTCTATGGCTACACCTTC.

This clonotype was found many times. The chain links TRBV20-1 to TRBJ2-5; 8 bases align to TRBD2. The CDR3 is 14 residues long. From germline, CDR1 is DFQATT and CDR2 SNEGSKA (reference sequence). The V segment lost 3 bases and the J segment 4 bases; nucleotides outside the gene matches: 7. The CDR3 DNA follows: TGCAGTGCTAGGGACGGGAGGGGTTCAGAGACCCAGTACTTC. Translated, it gives CSARDGRGSETQYF.

This clonotype was seen ten or more times. The chain has TRBV3-1 and TRBJ1-6, with D perhaps matching TRBD1 (5 bases). Germline CDR1 LGHDT, CDR2 YNNKEL (reference sequence). V was pared by 1 base and J by 15 bases, with 19 bases between. The CDR3 consists of 15 residues. CDR3 region: CASSQGDRQTSLLHF. The CDR3 bases are TGTGCCAGCAGCCAAGGGGACCGACAGACTTCTCTCCTCCACTTT.

The table lists this clonotype with a few counts. The chain combines TRBV5-4 with TRBJ2-7; maybe TRBD2 (6 bases). The length of the CDR3 is 15 residues. Trimming pared 4 bases from V and 4 bases from J, leaving 18 bases between. The germline V gene encodes CDR1 SGHNT and CDR2 YYREEE (reference sequence). The CDR3 here is CASSPDGGNPYEQYF. CDR3 bases: TGTGCCAGCAGCCCAGATGGCGGGAACCCATACGAGCAGTACTTC.

The chain combines TRBV27 with TRBJ1-5; perhaps TRBD1 as D (6 bases). Germline values: CDR1 MNHEY, CDR2 SMNVEV (reference sequence). This CDR3 contains 16 residues. Trimming cost V 5 bases and J 0 bases, with 14 bases left between them. CDR3 nucleotides: TGTGCCAGCAGTCCTCTCAAGGGGGATAGCAATCAGCCCCAGCATTTT. It is translated as CASSPLKGDSNQPQHF.

This chain links TRBV12-3 or TRBV12-4 with TRBJ2-3; maybe TRBD1 (6 bases). The CDR3 sequence is 16 residues long. The ends were cut back, 5 bases at V and 1 base at J, with 16 bases in the middle. DNA for the CDR3: TGTGCCAGCAGTACTAGAAGGTGGGGGCGCACAGATACGCAGTATTTT. This sequence encodes CASSTRRWGRTDTQYF.

The rearrangement joins TRBV29-1 to TRBJ1-1; 8 bases are a match to TRBD1. Germline V gives CDR1 SQVTM, CDR2 ANQGSEA. There are 13 residues in the CDR3. V lost 2 bases and J lost 6; bases outside the gene matches: 5. CDR3 nucleotide sequence: TGCAGCGTTGAACGACAGGGGATCCCTGAAGCTTTCTTT. Amino acid sequence: CSVERQGIPEAFF.

In the case of this clonotype: With a much larger clone just one base away, this may be a read error. The chain recombines TRBV7-9 with TRBJ1-3; D is perhaps TRBD1 (6 bases). The CDR3 consists of 17 residues. Germline V gene sequence: CDR1 SEHNR, CDR2 FQNEAQ (reference sequence). CDR3 nucleotide sequence: TGTGCCAGCAGCTCCCAGGGAGGGGGATTCTCTGGAAACCCCATATATTTT. Translation: CASSSQGGGFSGNPIYF. Supplemented by reference TRBV7-9 and TRBJ1-3, the full variable domain reads DTGVSQNPRHKITKRGQNVTFRCDPISEHNRLYWYRQTLGQGPEFLTYFQNEAQLEKSRLLSDRFSAERPKGSFSTLEIQRTEQGDSAMYLCASSSQGGGFSGNPIYFGEGSWLTVV.

This clonotype was counted ten times or more. This chain links TRBV9 with TRBJ2-1; 7 positions agree with TRBD2. V lost 0 bases, J lost 4 bases, and 7 bases stayed unmatched. The CDR3 length is 16 residues. Germline lookup yields CDR1 SGDLS and CDR2 YYNGEE. The CDR3 region is CASSVGSSGFYNEQFF. CDR3 nucleotides: TGTGCCAGCAGCGTAGGGTCTAGCGGATTTTACAATGAGCAGTTCTTC.

This clonotype was observed a few times. This may arise from a read error, as a much more abundant clone is one base away. The chain employs TRBV20-1 and TRBJ1-2, with 8 bases lining up with TRBD1. The CDR3 has 14 residues. Germline-derived CDR1 and CDR2 are DFQATT and SNEGSKA (reference sequence). The CDR3 region is CSASPRGLNSGYTF. The CDR3 nucleotides read TGCAGTGCTAGCCCCAGGGGGCTTAACTCTGGCTACACCTTC.

This clonotype came up many times. This chain joins TRBV7-2 and TRBJ1-3, with D perhaps matching TRBD1 (6 bases). Trimming stripped 5 bases from V and 0 bases from J, with 8 bases between. The CDR3 runs to 14 residues. The germline V gene encodes CDR1 SGHTA and CDR2 FQGNSA. The CDR3 nucleotides are TGTGCCAGCAGCGACAGGAGCTCTGGAAACACCATATATTTT. It encodes CASSDRSSGNTIYF.

This chain connects TRBV18 to TRBJ2-3, with a possible D match to TRBD2 (5 bases). The CDR3 contains 15 residues. Trimming pared 5 bases from V and 6 bases from J, leaving 18 bases between. Germline V gene lookup returns CDR1 KGHSH and CDR2 LQKENI. CDR3 sequence reads: CASSSLARASDTQYF. The CDR3, as DNA: TGTGCCAGCTCAAGTTTAGCGAGGGCCTCCGATACGCAGTATTTT.

In this sample, this clonotype turned up many times. The chain couples TRBV9 to TRBJ1-3; TRBD1 agrees at 7 bases. The CDR3 length is 16 residues. The germline V gene has CDR1 SGDLS and CDR2 YYNGEE. The V gene end was trimmed by 4 bases and the J gene end by 5 bases; junction bases not matched to a gene: 12. CDR3 nucleotides: TGTGCCAGCAGCCCTCTGACAGGGTTGCCTCGAAACACCATATATTTT. Its protein is CASSPLTGLPRNTIYF. Variable domain in full (rest from reference TRBV9 and TRBJ1-3): DSGVTQTPKHLITATGQRVTLRCSPRSGDLSVYWYQQSLDQGLQFLIQYYNGEERAKGNILERFSAQQFPDLHSELNLSSLELGDSALYFCASSPLTGLPRNTIYFGEGSWLTVV.